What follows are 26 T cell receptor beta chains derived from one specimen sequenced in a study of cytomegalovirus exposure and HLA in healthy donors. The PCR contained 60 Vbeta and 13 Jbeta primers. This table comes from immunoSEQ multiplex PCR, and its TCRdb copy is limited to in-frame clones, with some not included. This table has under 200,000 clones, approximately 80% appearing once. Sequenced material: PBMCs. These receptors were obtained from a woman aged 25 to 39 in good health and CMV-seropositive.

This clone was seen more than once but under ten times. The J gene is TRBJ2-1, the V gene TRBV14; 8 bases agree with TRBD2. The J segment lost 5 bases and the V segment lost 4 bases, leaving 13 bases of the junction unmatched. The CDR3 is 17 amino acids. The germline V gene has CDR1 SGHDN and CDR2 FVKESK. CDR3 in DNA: TGTGCCAGCAGCCTACTCGGGGGCGGGGGGCAAAACAATGAGCAGTTCTTC. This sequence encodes CASSLLGGGGQNNEQFF.

The CDR3 bases are TGCGCCAGCAGCCAAGGCAGCGGAGCAGACCAAGAGACCCAGTACTTC. This encodes CASSQGSGADQETQYF. J is TRBJ2-5 and V is TRBV4-3, with D perhaps TRBD2 (5 bases). This CDR3 spans 16 amino acids. V was shortened by 1 base and J by 0 bases, with 12 bases between the two germline ends. The germline V gene has CDR1 LGHNA and CDR2 YSLEER.

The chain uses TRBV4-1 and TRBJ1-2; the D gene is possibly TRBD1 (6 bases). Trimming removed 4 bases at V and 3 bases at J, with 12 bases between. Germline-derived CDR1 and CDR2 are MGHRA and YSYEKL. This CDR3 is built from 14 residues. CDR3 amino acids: CASSRRQEDYGYTF. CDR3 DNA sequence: TGCGCCAGCAGCCGTAGACAGGAAGACTATGGCTACACCTTC.

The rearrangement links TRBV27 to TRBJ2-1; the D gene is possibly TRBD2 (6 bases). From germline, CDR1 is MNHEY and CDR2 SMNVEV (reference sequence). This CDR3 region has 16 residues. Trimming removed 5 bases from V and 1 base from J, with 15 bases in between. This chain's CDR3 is CASSPTGLKSYNEQFF. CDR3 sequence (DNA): TGTGCCAGCAGTCCCACGGGACTTAAGTCCTACAATGAGCAGTTCTTC.

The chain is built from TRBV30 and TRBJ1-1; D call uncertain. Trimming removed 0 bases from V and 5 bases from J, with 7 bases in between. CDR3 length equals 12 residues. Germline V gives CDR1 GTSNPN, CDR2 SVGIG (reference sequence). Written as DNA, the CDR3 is TGTGCCTGGAGTGTCTCGGGAACTGAAGCTTTCTTT. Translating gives CAWSVSGTEAFF.

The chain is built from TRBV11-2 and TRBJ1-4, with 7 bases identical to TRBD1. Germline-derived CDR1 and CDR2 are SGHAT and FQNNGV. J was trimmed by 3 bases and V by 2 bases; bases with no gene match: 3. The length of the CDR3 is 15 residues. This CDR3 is CASSLNRGANEKLFF. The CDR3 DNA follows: TGTGCCAGCAGCTTAAACAGGGGAGCTAATGAAAAACTGTTTTTT.

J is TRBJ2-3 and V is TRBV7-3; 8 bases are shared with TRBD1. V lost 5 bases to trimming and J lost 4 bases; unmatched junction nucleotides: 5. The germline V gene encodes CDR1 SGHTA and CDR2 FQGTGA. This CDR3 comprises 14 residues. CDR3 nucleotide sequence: TGTGCCAGCAGCCCCGACAGGGGATCAGATACGCAGTATTTT. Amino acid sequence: CASSPDRGSDTQYF.

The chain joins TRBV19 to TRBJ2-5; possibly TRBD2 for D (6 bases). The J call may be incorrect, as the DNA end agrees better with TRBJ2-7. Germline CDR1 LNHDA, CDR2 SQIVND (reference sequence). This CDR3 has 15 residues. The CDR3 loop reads CASRPGGSPSYEQYF. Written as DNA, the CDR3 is TGTGCCAGTAGGCCTGGGGGGAGTCCCTCCTACGAGCAGTACTTC.

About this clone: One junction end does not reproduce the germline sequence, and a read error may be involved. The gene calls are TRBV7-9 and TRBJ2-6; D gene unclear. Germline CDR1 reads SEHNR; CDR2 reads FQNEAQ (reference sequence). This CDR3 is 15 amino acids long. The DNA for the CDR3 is TGTTCCAGCAGCTTAGCACAGCCTGGGGCCAACGTCCTGACTTTC. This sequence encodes CSSSLAQPGANVLTF.

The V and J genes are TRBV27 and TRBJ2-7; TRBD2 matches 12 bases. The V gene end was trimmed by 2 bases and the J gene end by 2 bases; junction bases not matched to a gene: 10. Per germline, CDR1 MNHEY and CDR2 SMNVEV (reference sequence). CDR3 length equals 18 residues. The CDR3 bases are TGTGCCAGCAGTTTAGTAGGTGCTCTAGCGGGAGGGACCTACGAGCAGTACTTC. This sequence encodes CASSLVGALAGGTYEQYF.

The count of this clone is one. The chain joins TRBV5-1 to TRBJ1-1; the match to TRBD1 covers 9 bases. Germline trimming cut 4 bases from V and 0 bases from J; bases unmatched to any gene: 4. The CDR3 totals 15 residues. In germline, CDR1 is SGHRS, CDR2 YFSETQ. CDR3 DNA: TGCGCCAGCAGCGCCGGGACAGGGATGAACACTGAAGCTTTCTTT. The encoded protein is CASSAGTGMNTEAFF.

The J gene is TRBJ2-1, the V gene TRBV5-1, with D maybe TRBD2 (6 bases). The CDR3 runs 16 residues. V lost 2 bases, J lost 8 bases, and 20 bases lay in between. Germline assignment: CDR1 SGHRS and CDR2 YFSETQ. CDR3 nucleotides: TGCGCCAGCAGCTTTAGCTTTGGAGGGGCGAAGGATGAGCAGTTCTTC. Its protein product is CASSFSFGGAKDEQFF.

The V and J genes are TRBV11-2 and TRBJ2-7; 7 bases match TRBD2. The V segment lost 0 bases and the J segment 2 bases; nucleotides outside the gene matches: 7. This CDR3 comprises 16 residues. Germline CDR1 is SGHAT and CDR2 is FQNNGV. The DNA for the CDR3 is TGTGCCAGCAGCTTAGATGGGCGGGAGAACCCCTACGAGCAGTACTTC. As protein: CASSLDGRENPYEQYF.

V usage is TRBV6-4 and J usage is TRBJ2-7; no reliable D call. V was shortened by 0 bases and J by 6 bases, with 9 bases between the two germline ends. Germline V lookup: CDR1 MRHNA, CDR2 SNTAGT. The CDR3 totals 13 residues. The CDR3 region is CASSDSSESEQYF. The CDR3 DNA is TGTGCCAGCAGTGACTCGAGTGAGAGCGAGCAGTACTTC.

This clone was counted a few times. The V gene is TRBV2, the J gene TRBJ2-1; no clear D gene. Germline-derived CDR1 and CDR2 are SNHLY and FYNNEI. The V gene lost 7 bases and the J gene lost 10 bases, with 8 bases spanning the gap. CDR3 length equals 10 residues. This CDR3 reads CASTPEEQFF. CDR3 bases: TGTGCCAGCACCCCCGAGGAGCAGTTCTTC. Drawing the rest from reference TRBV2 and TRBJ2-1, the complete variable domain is EPEVTQTPSHQVTQMGQEVILRCVPISNHLYFYWYRQILGQKVEFLVSFYNNEISEKSEIFDDQFSVERPDGSNFTLKIRSTKLEDSAMYFCASTPEEQFFGPGTRLTVL.

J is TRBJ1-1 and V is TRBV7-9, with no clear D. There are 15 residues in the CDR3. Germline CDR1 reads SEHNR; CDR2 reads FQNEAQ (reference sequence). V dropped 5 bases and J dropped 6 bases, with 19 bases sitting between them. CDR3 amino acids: CASSMNSPHRSEAFF. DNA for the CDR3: TGTGCCAGCAGCATGAACAGTCCCCATCGGTCTGAAGCTTTCTTT.

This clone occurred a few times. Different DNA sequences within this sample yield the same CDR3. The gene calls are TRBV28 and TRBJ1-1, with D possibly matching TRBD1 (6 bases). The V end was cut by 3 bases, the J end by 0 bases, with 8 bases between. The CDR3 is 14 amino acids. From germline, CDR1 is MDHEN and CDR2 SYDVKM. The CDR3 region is CASSLGAMNTEAFF. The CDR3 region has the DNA TGTGCCAGCAGTTTGGGGGCGATGAACACTGAAGCTTTCTTT.

This CDR3 reads CASRLRESYNEQFF. CDR3 coding DNA: TGTGCCAGTAGGTTACGGGAATCCTACAATGAGCAGTTCTTC. The chain links TRBV19 to TRBJ2-1; D perhaps matches TRBD2 (5 bases). V lost 6 bases, J lost 1 base, and 10 bases lay in between. Germline lookup yields CDR1 LNHDA and CDR2 SQIVND (reference sequence). CDR3 length equals 14 residues. The full variable domain, its missing parts supplied by reference TRBV19 and TRBJ2-1, is DGGITQSPKYLFRKEGQNVTLSCEQNLNHDAMYWYRQDPGQGLRLIYYSQIVNDFQKGDIAEGYSVSREKKESFPLTVTSAQKNPTAFYLCASRLRESYNEQFFGPGTRLTVL.

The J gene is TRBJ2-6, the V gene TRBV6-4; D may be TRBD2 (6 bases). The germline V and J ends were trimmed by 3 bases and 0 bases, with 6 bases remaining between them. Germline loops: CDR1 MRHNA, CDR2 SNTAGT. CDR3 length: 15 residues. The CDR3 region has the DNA TGTGCCAGCAGTGAGGGGGGCTCTGGGGCCAACGTCCTGACTTTC. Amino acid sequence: CASSEGGSGANVLTF.

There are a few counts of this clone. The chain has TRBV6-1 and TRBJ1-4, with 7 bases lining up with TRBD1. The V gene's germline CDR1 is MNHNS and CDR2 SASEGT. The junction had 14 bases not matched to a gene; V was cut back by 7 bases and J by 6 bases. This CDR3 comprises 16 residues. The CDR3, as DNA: TGTGCCAGCAATGACGACAGGGTATATGCGGATGAAAAACTGTTTTTT. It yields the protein CASNDDRVYADEKLFF.

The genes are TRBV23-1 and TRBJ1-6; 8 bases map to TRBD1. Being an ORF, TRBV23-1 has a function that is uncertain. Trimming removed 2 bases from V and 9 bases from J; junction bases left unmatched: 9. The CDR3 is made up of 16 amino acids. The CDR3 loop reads CASSQPPFRGRSPLHF. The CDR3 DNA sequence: TGCGCCAGCAGTCAACCGCCCTTCAGGGGGCGTTCACCCCTCCACTTT.

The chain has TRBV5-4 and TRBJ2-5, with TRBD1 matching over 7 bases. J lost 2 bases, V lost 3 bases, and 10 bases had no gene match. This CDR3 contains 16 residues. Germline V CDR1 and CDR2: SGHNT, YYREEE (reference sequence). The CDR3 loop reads CASSSYRGTGQETQYF. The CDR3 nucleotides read TGTGCCAGCAGCTCTTACAGGGGAACAGGACAAGAGACCCAGTACTTC. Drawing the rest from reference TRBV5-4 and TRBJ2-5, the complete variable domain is ETGVTQSPTHLIKTRGQQVTLRCSSQSGHNTVSWYQQALGQGPQFIFQYYREEENGRGNFPPRFSGLQFPNYSSELNVNALELDDSALYLCASSSYRGTGQETQYFGPGTRLLVL.

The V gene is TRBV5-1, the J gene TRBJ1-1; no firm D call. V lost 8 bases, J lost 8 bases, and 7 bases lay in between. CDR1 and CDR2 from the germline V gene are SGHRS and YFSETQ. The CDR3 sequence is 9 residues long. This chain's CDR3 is CARANEAFF. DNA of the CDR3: TGCGCCAGAGCTAACGAAGCTTTCTTT.

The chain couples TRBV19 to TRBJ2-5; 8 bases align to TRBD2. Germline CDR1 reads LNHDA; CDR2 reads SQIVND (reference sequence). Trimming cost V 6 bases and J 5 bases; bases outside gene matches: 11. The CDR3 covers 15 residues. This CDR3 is CASSRQAREGETQYF. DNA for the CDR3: TGTGCCAGTAGCCGACAGGCTCGGGAGGGGGAGACCCAGTACTTC.

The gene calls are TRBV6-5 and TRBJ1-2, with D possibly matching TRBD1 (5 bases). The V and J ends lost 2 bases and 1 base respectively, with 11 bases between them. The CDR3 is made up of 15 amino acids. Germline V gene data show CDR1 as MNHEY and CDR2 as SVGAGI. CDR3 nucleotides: TGTGCCAGCAGTTACGGGGAAGGGGTTAACTATGGCTACACCTTC. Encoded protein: CASSYGEGVNYGYTF.

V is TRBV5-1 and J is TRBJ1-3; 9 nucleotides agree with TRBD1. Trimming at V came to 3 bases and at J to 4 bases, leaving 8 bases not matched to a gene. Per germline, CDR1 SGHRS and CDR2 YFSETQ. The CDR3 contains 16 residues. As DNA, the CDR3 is TGCGCCAGCAGCTCGGTGCCCGGGACAGGGGGAAACACCATATATTTT. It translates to CASSSVPGTGGNTIYF.